These 27 T cell receptor beta chains were all obtained from the same sample, sequenced in a study of blood T cell repertoires in COVID-19 (dated by TCRdb to the early 2020s). The method was the immunoSEQ multiplex PCR assay. TCRdb retrieved this table from immuneACCESS and kept in-frame rearrangements only. Not all clones are present; in checked studies, unresolved V genes account for under half, and no reason is known for the remainder. The table for this sample lists a few hundred thousand clones; approximately 83% of them were counted only once. Approximately 3.6% of the sample goes to the ten largest clones. The sample taken for sequencing was PBMCs or T cells enriched from blood (not recorded which). All receptors derive from a man aged 50-59 years who had recovered from COVID-19.

V is TRBV5-4 and J is TRBJ2-5, with a possible D match to TRBD2 (5 bases). Germline V gene data show CDR1 as SGHNT and CDR2 as YYREEE (reference sequence). V gave up 4 bases and J gave up 3 bases, with 13 bases separating them. The CDR3 totals 14 residues. CDR3 sequence: CASSHGLGEETQYF. DNA of the CDR3: TGTGCCAGCAGCCACGGACTGGGCGAAGAGACCCAGTACTTC.

The V gene is TRBV5-6, the J gene TRBJ1-2; weak D call: TRBD1 (5 bases). This CDR3 comprises 12 residues. The V and J ends lost 2 bases and 7 bases respectively, with 9 bases between them. Germline V lookup: CDR1 SGHDT, CDR2 YYEEEE. CDR3 protein: CASSLGRAGYTF. The CDR3 DNA follows: TGTGCCAGCAGCTTAGGCAGGGCTGGCTACACCTTC.

The V gene is TRBV19, the J gene TRBJ2-7, with 8 bases matching TRBD2. The germline V gene has CDR1 LNHDA and CDR2 SQIVND (reference sequence). The V and J ends lost 2 bases and 2 bases, in that order; junction bases with no gene match: 5. The CDR3 extends over 15 amino acids. CDR3 region: CASSIMREATYEQYF. CDR3 bases: TGTGCCAGTAGTATAATGCGGGAGGCGACCTACGAGCAGTACTTC.

The V gene is TRBV11-3, the J gene TRBJ2-3; 7 nucleotides line up with TRBD2. Germline lookup yields CDR1 SGHNT and CDR2 YENEEA. V lost 5 bases and J lost 0; bases outside the gene matches: 8. This CDR3 has 16 amino acids. The CDR3 region has the DNA TGTGCCAGCAGCAAAGGACTAGTAGCTAGCACAGATACGCAGTATTTT. Its translation is CASSKGLVASTDTQYF.

This sequence joins TRBV6-5 and TRBJ2-3; D is ambiguous. V lost 11 bases and J lost 2, with 14 bases in between. The CDR3 loop spans 13 amino acids. Germline CDR1 MNHEY, CDR2 SVGAGI. CDR3 sequence (DNA): TGTGCCTCTTGGCCGGGTCCCACAGATACGCAGTATTTT. It yields the protein CASWPGPTDTQYF.

The chain links TRBV12-5 to TRBJ2-2; 7 nucleotides agree with TRBD1. CDR1 and CDR2 (germline): LGHNT, FRNRAP. V dropped 1 base and J dropped 0; count of bases not matched to a gene: 2. This CDR3 has 16 residues. The DNA of the CDR3 is TGTGCTAGTGGTTTGGGAACAGGGGCGAACACCGGGGAGCTGTTTTTT. Residues: CASGLGTGANTGELFF.

The CDR3 here is CASSPAGGNEKLFF. The CDR3 DNA sequence: TGTGCCAGCAGCCCTGCAGGGGGGAATGAAAAACTGTTTTTT. The chain links TRBV5-6 to TRBJ1-4; 7 bases match TRBD1. The CDR3 is 14 residues long. Germline CDR1 and CDR2: SGHDT and YYEEEE. J gave up 5 bases and V 4 bases, and 5 bases lay outside the gene matches.

To note about this clone: The junction and the germline gene differ at one end; a read error may be behind it. The chain is built from TRBV4-1 and TRBJ1-4; a weak D match, TRBD1 (5 bases). Germline CDR1 reads MGHRA; CDR2 reads YSYEKL. The CDR3 covers 17 residues. The CDR3 bases are TGCGCCAGCAGCCAAGTTAGGGGATTCTCAACAAATGAAAAACTGTTTTTT. This codes for CASSQVRGFSTNEKLFF.

The V call is TRBV30, the J call TRBJ2-7; D is possibly TRBD2 (5 bases). Germline values: CDR1 GTSNPN, CDR2 SVGIG (reference sequence). This CDR3 spans 14 amino acids. V dropped 2 bases and J dropped 2 bases, with 13 bases sitting between them. Here the CDR3 reads CAWSLTPGAYEQYF. The CDR3, as DNA: TGTGCCTGGAGTCTCACCCCCGGGGCCTACGAGCAGTACTTC. Together with reference TRBV30 and TRBJ2-7, the CDR3 gives the full variable domain: SQTIHQWPATLVQPVGSPLSLECTVEGTSNPNLYWYRQAAGRGLQLLFYSVGIGQISSEVPQNLSASRPQDRQFILSSKKLLLSDSGFYLCAWSLTPGAYEQYFGPGTRLTVT.

This rearrangement joins TRBV5-6 to TRBJ2-3; TRBD1 aligns across 7 bases. The CDR3 sequence is 16 residues long. Germline trimming cut 0 bases from V and 3 bases from J; bases unmatched to any gene: 7. Germline CDR1 SGHDT, CDR2 YYEEEE. CDR3 region: CASSLGPGQVTDTQYF. Written as DNA, the CDR3 is TGTGCCAGCAGCTTGGGCCCTGGACAGGTTACAGATACGCAGTATTTT.

The V gene is TRBV6-5, the J gene TRBJ2-3; 7 bases map to TRBD2. Germline values: CDR1 MNHEY, CDR2 SVGAGI. The CDR3 contains 15 residues. V was pared by 2 bases and J by 7 bases, with 9 bases of the junction left unmatched. CDR3 bases: TGTGCCAGCAGTTACGTAGGGACCGGGACTAATACGCAGTATTTT. It yields the protein CASSYVGTGTNTQYF.

This sequence joins TRBV5-6 and TRBJ1-3; unclear D gene. CDR3 size: 12 residues. The germline V gene encodes CDR1 SGHDT and CDR2 YYEEEE. V was trimmed by 4 bases and J by 2 bases, leaving 4 bases between them. This CDR3 reads CASSPAGNTIYF. DNA of the CDR3: TGTGCCAGCAGCCCTGCTGGAAACACCATATATTTT.

The chain has TRBV5-4 and TRBJ2-1; 9 bases align to TRBD1. The CDR3 totals 13 residues. The J segment lost 10 bases and the V segment lost 5 bases, leaving 7 bases of the junction unmatched. CDR1 is SGHNT and CDR2 is YYREEE in the germline V gene (reference sequence). Written as DNA, the CDR3 is TGTGCCAGCAGAGGGGGACAGGGTAACGAGCAGTTCTTC. Protein product: CASRGGQGNEQFF.

This sequence joins TRBV5-6 and TRBJ1-4; D is undetermined. This CDR3 spans 13 amino acids. Germline V CDR1 and CDR2: SGHDT, YYEEEE. Trimming removed 4 bases at V and 11 bases at J, with 15 bases between. The CDR3 DNA follows: TGTGCCAGCAGCGCCTACTCTGGAGGGAAACTGTTTTTT. It encodes CASSAYSGGKLFF.

This clone was seen a few times. Other DNA sequences from this sample encode an identical CDR3 as well. J is TRBJ2-1 and V is TRBV7-3; TRBD2 is a possible D gene (5 bases). Trimming removed 0 bases from V and 3 bases from J, with 6 bases in between. The V gene's germline CDR1 is SGHTA and CDR2 FQGTGA. The CDR3 consists of 14 residues. CDR3 sequence reads: CASSLTRDYNEQFF. CDR3 in DNA: TGTGCCAGCAGCTTAACGAGGGACTACAATGAGCAGTTCTTC.

This clone was recorded once. The chain combines TRBV4-1 with TRBJ2-2, with TRBD1 as a possible D gene (6 bases). From germline, CDR1 is MGHRA and CDR2 YSYEKL. The CDR3 contains 16 residues. Trimming took off 3 bases at V and 0 bases at J, with 11 bases between the two ends. The CDR3 region has the DNA TGCGCCAGCAGCCAGCAGGGGACCGCGAACACCGGGGAGCTGTTTTTT. Its protein product is CASSQQGTANTGELFF.

J is TRBJ1-1 and V is TRBV5-4, with D unclear. Trimming took 1 base from V and 4 from J, leaving 5 bases between them. The CDR3 is 12 residues long. CDR1 SGHNT and CDR2 YYREEE come from the germline V gene (reference sequence). CDR3 region: CASSLTGTEAFF. CDR3 bases: TGTGCCAGCAGCTTGACGGGCACTGAAGCTTTCTTT.

The rearrangement uses TRBV29-1 and TRBJ1-1, with 9 bases that match TRBD1. CDR3 size: 14 residues. With V trimmed by 6 bases and J by 3 bases, 8 bases remained unmatched. Germline V gene data show CDR1 as SQVTM and CDR2 as ANQGSEA. The DNA for the CDR3 is TGCAGCGTCGGACAGGGGAGGGGGGACACTGAAGCTTTCTTT. Translation: CSVGQGRGDTEAFF.

In its sample, this clone was seen once. This chain links TRBV5-8 with TRBJ1-5; 8 bases are a match to TRBD1. Germline assignment: CDR1 SGHTS and CDR2 YDEGEE. With 2 bases clipped from V and 5 bases from J, the junction kept 3 bases outside the gene matches. The CDR3 extends over 14 amino acids. The CDR3 coding sequence is TGTGCCAGCAGCTTCAGGGGGCAGGATCAGCCCCAGCATTTT. Its translation: CASSFRGQDQPQHF. Based on the CDR3 plus reference TRBV5-8 and TRBJ1-5, the full variable domain is EAGVTQSPTHLIKTRGQQATLRCSPISGHTSVYWYQQALGLGLQFLLWYDEGEERNRGNFPPRFSGRQFPNYSSELNVNALELEDSALYLCASSFRGQDQPQHFGDGTRLSIL.

The chain combines TRBV10-2 with TRBJ1-5, with D hard to call. Looked up from germline, CDR1 is WSHSY and CDR2 is SAAADI. The CDR3 extends over 13 amino acids. Trimming removed 4 bases from V and 3 bases from J, with 7 bases in between. The CDR3 DNA reads TGCGCCAGCAGTGTGCAGGACAATCAGCCCCAGCATTTT. Translating gives CASSVQDNQPQHF.

V is TRBV7-2 and J is TRBJ2-7; 8 positions agree with TRBD2. Germline assignment: CDR1 SGHTA and CDR2 FQGNSA. Trimming removed 2 bases from V and 0 bases from J; junction bases left unmatched: 6. This CDR3 has 16 residues. The CDR3 is CASSLIGTRFSYEQYF. CDR3 in DNA: TGTGCCAGCAGCTTAATCGGGACTAGATTCTCCTACGAGCAGTACTTC.

The rearrangement uses TRBV4-2 and TRBJ1-4; a possible D gene is TRBD1 (6 bases). The CDR3 totals 14 residues. The V end lost 4 bases, the J end lost 5 bases, and 11 bases lay between the germline ends. Germline values: CDR1 LGHNA, CDR2 YNFKEQ. CDR3 protein: CASSRRTANEKLFF. The CDR3 coding sequence is TGTGCCAGCAGCCGCCGGACAGCAAATGAAAAACTGTTTTTT.

The chain combines TRBV5-6 with TRBJ2-2, with a possible D match to TRBD2 (5 bases). CDR1 is SGHDT, CDR2 YYEEEE, per germline. The CDR3 consists of 17 residues. The ends were cut back, 3 bases at V and 5 bases at J, with 20 bases in the middle. The CDR3, as DNA: TGTGCCAGCAGCTCCTTGTACCCAACCTCGGGGACCGGGGAGCTGTTTTTT. This sequence encodes CASSSLYPTSGTGELFF.

The rearrangement joins TRBV5-1 to TRBJ2-2, with unresolved D. CDR1 SGHRS and CDR2 YFSETQ come from the germline V gene. The CDR3 is 15 residues long. V lost 2 bases to trimming and J lost 0 bases, with 8 bases between them. This CDR3 reads CASSFVVANTGELFF. The DNA for the CDR3 is TGCGCCAGCAGCTTTGTGGTAGCGAACACCGGGGAGCTGTTTTTT. The whole variable domain, remainder taken from reference TRBV5-1 and TRBJ2-2, is KAGVTQTPRYLIKTRGQQVTLSCSPISGHRSVSWYQQTPGQGLQFLFEYFSETQRNKGNFPGRFSGRQFSNSRSEMNVSTLELGDSALYLCASSFVVANTGELFFGEGSRLTVL.

Notes on this clone: The junction differs from germline at one of its ends, possibly a read error. The V gene is TRBV20-1, the J gene TRBJ1-1; D remains unclear. The CDR3 loop spans 11 amino acids. Per germline, CDR1 DFQATT and CDR2 SNEGSKA (reference sequence). In nucleotides, the CDR3 is TGCAGTGCTAGAAACAGTCACGTCGGGATCTTT. Translating gives CSARNSHVGIF.

The DNA for the CDR3 is TGCGCCAGCAGCCGTACAGGGACGGGGTGGGGCACTGAAGCTTTCTTT. Residues: CASSRTGTGWGTEAFF. This chain joins TRBV5-1 and TRBJ1-1; the D gene is possibly TRBD1 (6 bases). The V end was cut by 4 bases, the J end by 4 bases, with 20 bases between. The CDR3 length is 16 residues. Germline V gene data show CDR1 as SGHRS and CDR2 as YFSETQ.

This clone appeared a single time. The chain recombines TRBV4-3 with TRBJ1-6, with D possibly being TRBD1 (5 bases). CDR1 and CDR2 from the germline V gene are LGHNA and YSLEER. CDR3 length equals 15 residues. V lost 1 base, J lost 7 bases, and 11 bases lay in between. The CDR3 nucleotides are TGCGCCAGCAGCCAAGTTAAGGGACTCAATTCACCCCTCCACTTT. As protein: CASSQVKGLNSPLHF.